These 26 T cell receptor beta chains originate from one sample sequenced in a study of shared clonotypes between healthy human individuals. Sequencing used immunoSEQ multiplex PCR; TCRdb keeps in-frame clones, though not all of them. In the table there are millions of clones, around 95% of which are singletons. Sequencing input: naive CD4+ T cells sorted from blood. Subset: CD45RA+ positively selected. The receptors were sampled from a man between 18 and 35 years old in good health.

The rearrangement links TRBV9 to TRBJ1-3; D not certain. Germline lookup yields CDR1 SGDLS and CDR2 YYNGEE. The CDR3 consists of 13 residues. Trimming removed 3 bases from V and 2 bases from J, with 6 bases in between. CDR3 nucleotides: TGTGCCAGCAGCGCTCAGGCTGGAAACACCATATATTTT. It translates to CASSAQAGNTIYF.

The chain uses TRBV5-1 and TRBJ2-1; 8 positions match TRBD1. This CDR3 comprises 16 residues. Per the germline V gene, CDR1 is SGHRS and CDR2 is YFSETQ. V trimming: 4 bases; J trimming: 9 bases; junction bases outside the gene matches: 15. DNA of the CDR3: TGCGCCAGCAGCCCGAACCCGGGACAGGCTACGGGTGAGCAGTTCTTC. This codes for CASSPNPGQATGEQFF.

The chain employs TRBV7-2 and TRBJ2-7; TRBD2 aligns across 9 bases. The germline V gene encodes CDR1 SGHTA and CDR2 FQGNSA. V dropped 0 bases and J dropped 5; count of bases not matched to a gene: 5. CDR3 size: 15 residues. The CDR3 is CASSLALGGRDEQYF. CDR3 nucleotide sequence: TGTGCCAGCAGCTTAGCCCTGGGCGGGAGGGACGAGCAGTACTTC.

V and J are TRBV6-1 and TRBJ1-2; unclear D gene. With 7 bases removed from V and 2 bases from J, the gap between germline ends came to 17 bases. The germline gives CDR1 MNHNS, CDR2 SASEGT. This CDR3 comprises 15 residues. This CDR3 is CASTPFSVENYGYTF. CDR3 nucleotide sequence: TGTGCCAGCACCCCCTTCTCGGTGGAAAACTATGGCTACACCTTC.

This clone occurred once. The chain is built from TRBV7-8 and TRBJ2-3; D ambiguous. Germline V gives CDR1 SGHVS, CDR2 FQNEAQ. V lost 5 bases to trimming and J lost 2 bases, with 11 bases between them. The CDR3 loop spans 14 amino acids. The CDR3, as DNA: TGTGCCAGCAGCCCCCTTAGTTCCACAGATACGCAGTATTTT. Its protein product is CASSPLSSTDTQYF.

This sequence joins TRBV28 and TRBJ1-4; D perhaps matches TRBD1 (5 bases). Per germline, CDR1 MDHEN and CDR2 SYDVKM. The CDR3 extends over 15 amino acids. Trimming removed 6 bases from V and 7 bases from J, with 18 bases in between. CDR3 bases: TGTGCCAGCAGATCAGCGCAGGGTGATACTGAAAAACTGTTTTTT. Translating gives CASRSAQGDTEKLFF.

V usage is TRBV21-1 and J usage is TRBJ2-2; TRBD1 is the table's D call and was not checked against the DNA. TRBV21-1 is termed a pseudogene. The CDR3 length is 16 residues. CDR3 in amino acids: CASSKETPGYTGELFF. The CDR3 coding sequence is TGTGCCAGCAGCAAAGAGACCCCAGGGTACACCGGGGAGCTGTTTTTT.

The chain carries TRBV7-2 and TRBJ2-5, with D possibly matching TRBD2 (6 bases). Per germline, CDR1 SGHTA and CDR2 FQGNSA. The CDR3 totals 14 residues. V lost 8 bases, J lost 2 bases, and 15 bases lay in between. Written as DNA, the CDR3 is TGTGCCAGCGGGCGGGCCGGAGGGCAAGAGACCCAGTACTTC. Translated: CASGRAGGQETQYF.

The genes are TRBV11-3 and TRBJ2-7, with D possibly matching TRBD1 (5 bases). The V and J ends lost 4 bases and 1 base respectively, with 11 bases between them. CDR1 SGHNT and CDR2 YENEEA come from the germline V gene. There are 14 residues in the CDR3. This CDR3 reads CASSSSTASYEQYF. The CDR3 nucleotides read TGTGCCAGCAGCTCTTCGACAGCTTCCTACGAGCAGTACTTC.

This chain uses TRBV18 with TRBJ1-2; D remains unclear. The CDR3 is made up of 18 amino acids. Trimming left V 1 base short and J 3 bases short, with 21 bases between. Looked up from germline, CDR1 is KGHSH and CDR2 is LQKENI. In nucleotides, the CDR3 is TGTGCCAGCTCACCACAGATTTATCAGTCATTGCTATACTATGGCTACACCTTC. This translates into CASSPQIYQSLLYYGYTF.

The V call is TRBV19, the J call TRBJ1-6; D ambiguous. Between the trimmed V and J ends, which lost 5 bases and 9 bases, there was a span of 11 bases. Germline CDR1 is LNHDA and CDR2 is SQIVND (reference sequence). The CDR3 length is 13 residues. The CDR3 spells CASSADRGSPLHF. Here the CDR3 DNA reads TGTGCCAGTAGTGCGGATCGAGGTTCACCCCTCCACTTT.

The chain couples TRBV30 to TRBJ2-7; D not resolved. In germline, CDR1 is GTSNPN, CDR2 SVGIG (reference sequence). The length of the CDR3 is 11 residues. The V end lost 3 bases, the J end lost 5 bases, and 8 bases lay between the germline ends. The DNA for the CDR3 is TGTGCCTGGAGCGGCCCGAACGAGCAGTACTTC. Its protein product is CAWSGPNEQYF.

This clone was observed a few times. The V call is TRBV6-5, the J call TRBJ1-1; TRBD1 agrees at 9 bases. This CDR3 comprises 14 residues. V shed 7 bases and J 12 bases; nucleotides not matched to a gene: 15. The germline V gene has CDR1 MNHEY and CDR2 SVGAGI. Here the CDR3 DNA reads TGTGCCAGCACGCCTCTAGGACAGGGGAGGGTTTCTTTCTTT. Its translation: CASTPLGQGRVSFF.

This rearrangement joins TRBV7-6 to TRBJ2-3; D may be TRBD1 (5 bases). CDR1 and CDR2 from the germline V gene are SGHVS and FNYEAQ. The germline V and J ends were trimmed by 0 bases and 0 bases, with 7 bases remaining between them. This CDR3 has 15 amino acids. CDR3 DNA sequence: TGTGCCAGCAGCTTAGCAGGGGCGAGCACAGATACGCAGTATTTT. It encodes CASSLAGASTDTQYF. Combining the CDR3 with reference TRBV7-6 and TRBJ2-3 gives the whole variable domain GAGVSQSPRYKVTKRGQDVALRCDPISGHVSLYWYRQALGQGPEFLTYFNYEAQQDKSGLPNDRFSAERPEGSISTLTIQRTEQRDSAMYRCASSLAGASTDTQYFGPGTRLTVL.

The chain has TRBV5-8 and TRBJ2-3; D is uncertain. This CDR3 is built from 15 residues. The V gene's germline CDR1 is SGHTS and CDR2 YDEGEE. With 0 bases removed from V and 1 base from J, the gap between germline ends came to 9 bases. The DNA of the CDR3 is TGTGCCAGCAGCTTGGCTCCTGGCCGCACAGATACGCAGTATTTT. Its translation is CASSLAPGRTDTQYF.

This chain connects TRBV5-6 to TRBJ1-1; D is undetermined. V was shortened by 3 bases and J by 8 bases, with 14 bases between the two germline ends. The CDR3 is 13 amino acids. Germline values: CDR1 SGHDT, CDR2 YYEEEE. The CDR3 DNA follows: TGTGCCAGCAGCTCGTTCGGGTTTCCAGAAGCTTTCTTT. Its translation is CASSSFGFPEAFF.

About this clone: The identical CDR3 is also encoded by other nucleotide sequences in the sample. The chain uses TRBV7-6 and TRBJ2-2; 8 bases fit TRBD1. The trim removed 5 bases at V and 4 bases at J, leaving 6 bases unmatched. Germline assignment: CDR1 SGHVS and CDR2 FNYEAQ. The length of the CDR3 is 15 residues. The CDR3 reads CASSLGQGGTGELFF. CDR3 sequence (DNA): TGTGCCAGCAGCCTCGGACAGGGAGGCACCGGGGAGCTGTTTTTT.

The CDR3 DNA reads as TGTGCCAGCAGCTTGGCCGGGGCAGTTTATAATTCACCCCTCCACTTT. Protein sequence: CASSLAGAVYNSPLHF. This chain links TRBV5-5 with TRBJ1-6; D is possibly TRBD1 (5 bases). Germline CDR1 SGHKS, CDR2 YYEKEE (reference sequence). V dropped 0 bases and J dropped 4 bases, with 11 bases sitting between them. This CDR3 spans 16 amino acids. Full variable domain (remainder filled in from reference TRBV5-5 and TRBJ1-6): DAGVTQSPTHLIKTRGQQVTLRCSPISGHKSVSWYQQVLGQGPQFIFQYYEKEERGRGNFPDRFSARQFPNYSSELNVNALLLGDSALYLCASSLAGAVYNSPLHFGNGTRLTVT.

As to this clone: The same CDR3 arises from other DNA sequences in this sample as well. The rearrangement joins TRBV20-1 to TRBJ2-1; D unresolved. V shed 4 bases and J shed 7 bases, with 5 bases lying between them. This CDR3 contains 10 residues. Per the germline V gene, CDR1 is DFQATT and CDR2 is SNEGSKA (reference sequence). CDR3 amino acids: CSAKGNEQFF. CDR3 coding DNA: TGCAGTGCTAAGGGAAATGAGCAGTTCTTC.

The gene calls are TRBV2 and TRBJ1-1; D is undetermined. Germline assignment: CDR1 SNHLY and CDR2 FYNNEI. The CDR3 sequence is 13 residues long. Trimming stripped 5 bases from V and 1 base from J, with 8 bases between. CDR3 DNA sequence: TGTGCCAGCAGTCGTGAGCAGAACACTGAAGCTTTCTTT. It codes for CASSREQNTEAFF.

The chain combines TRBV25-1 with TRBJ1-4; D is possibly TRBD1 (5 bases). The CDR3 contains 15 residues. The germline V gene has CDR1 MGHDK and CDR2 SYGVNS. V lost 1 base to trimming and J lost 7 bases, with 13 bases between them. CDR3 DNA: TGTGCCAGCAGTGAATGGGTAGCAGGGACTGAAAAACTGTTTTTT. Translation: CASSEWVAGTEKLFF. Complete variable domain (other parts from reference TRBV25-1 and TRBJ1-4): EADIYQTPRYLVIGTGKKITLECSQTMGHDKMYWYQQDPGMELHLIHYSYGVNSTEKGDLSSESTVSRIRTEHFPLTLESARPSHTSQYLCASSEWVAGTEKLFFGSGTQLSVL.

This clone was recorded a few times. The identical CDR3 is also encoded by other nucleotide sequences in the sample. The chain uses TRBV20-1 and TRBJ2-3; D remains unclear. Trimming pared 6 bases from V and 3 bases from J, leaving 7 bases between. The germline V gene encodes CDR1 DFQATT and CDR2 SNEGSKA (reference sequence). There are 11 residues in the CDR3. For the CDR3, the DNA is TGCAGTGCGGCAGATACAGATACGCAGTATTTT. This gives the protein CSAADTDTQYF.

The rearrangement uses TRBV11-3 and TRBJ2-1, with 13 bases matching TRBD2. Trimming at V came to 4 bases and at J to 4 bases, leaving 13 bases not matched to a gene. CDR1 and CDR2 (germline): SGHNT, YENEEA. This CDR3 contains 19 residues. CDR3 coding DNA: TGTGCCAGCAGCTCCACCGAGGGACTAGCGGGAAAAGGGTACAATGAGCAGTTCTTC. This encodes CASSSTEGLAGKGYNEQFF.

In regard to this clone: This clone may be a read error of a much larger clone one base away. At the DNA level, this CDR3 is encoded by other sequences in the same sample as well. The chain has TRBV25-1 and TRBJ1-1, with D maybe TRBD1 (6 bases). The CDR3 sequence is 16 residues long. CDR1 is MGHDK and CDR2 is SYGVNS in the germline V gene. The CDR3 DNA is TGTGCCAGCAGTGCAGGTTGGGGGCAGGTTAACACGGAAGCTTTCTTT. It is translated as CASSAGWGQVNTEAFF.

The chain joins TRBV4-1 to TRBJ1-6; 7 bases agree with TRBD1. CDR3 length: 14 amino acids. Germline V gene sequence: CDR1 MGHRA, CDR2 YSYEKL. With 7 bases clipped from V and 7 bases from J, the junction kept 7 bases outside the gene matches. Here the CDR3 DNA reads TGCGCCAGCAACCGGGACAGTCTCAATTCACCCCTCCACTTT. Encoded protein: CASNRDSLNSPLHF.

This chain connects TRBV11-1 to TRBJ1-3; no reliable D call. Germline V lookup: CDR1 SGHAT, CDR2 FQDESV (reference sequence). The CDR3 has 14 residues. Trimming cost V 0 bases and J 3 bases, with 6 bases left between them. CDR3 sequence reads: CASSLAGIGNTIYF. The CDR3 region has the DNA TGTGCCAGCAGCTTAGCCGGGATTGGAAACACCATATATTTT.